Given below is one T cell receptor beta chain in context. The sample holds other DNA sequences that translate to the same CDR3. The data derive from a study of blood T cell repertoires in COVID-19. At the level of the study: Acute and convalescent COVID-19 samples came from the United States, Italy and Spain. PBMCs, B-cell-depleted T cells, or T cells provided the cDNA or gDNA that made up the material.

In the original workflow: Using reference gene primer amplification, nucleated cell counts were estimated. Produced via immunoSEQ multiplex PCR; TCRdb's table is partial and in-frame only. For V, J and clone size, that table is used; D and trimming come from the DNA. The profile shows 220,000 or so clones, almost 85% of them singletons. Germline CDR1 and CDR2: MNHEY and SVGAGI. With 5 bases clipped from V and 6 bases from J, the junction kept 7 bases outside the gene matches. The CDR3 totals 14 residues. The clonotype originates from an elderly woman with acute or convalescent COVID-19. J is TRBJ2-1 and V is TRBV6-5; the match to TRBD1 covers 7 bases. Sequencing was performed on peripheral blood. The CDR3 coding sequence is TGTGCCAGCAGTCGACAGGGCGTCGGCAATGAGCAGTTCTTC. Its translation: CASSRQGVGNEQFF.